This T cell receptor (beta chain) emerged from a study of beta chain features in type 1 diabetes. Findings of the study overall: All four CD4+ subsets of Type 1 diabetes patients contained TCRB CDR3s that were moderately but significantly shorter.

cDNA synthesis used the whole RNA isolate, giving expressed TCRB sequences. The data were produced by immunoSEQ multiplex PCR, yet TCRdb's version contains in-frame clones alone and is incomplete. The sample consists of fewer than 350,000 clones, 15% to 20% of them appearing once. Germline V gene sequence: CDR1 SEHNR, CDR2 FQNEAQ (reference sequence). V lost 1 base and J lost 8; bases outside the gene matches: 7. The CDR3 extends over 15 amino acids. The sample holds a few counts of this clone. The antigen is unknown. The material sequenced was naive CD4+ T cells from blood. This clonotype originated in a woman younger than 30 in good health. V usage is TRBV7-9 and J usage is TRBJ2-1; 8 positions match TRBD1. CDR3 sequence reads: CASSLGQGAGDEQFF. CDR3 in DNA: TGTGCCAGCAGCTTAGGGCAGGGGGCCGGGGATGAGCAGTTCTTC.